One sample yielded the 7 T cell receptor beta chains listed below, sequenced in a study of T cells in Graves' hyperthyroidism and ophthalmopathy. TCR beta CDR3 regions were amplified from RNA transcripts. The TCR CDR3 was amplified in a first-round RT-PCR using the HTBI primer set. Using its own MiXCR run on the multiplex PCR reads, TCRdb lists one record per CDR3 protein. Among roughly 750,000 distinct CDR3 sequences, about 16% were seen once, and the ten largest hold around 7.7%. Sequencing was done on a sample of blood. These TCRs come from a man between 18 and 35 years old with Graves' hyperthyroidism.

In DNA, the CDR3 is TGTGCCAGCAGCCTCGGGACAGGGACAATCCTCTACTTC. Amino acid sequence: CASSLGTGTILYF. The rearrangement links TRBV7-9 to TRBJ2-5, with 9 bases lining up with TRBD1. Trimming took 5 bases from V and 14 from J; bases not matched to a gene: 12. Germline V gene data show CDR1 as SEHNR and CDR2 as FQNEAQ (reference sequence). This CDR3 has 13 residues.

The V call is TRBV24-1, the J call TRBJ2-3; maybe TRBD1 (7 bases). The CDR3 sequence is 16 residues long. Trimming removed 5 bases from V and 1 base from J, with 15 bases in between. Germline CDR1 is KGHDR and CDR2 is SFDVKD. The CDR3 nucleotides are TGTGCCACCAGTGCCCCAGACAGGGAGGGCACAGATACGCAGTATTTT. Its translation is CATSAPDREGTDTQYF.

This clonotype was seen ten or more times. The rearrangement links TRBV12-3 or TRBV12-4 to TRBJ2-6; perhaps D is TRBD1 or TRBD2 (6 bases each). CDR3 length equals 15 residues. Trimming cost V 4 bases and J 2 bases, with 9 bases left between them. CDR3 in amino acids: CASSSRGAGANVLTF. The CDR3 coding sequence is TGTGCCAGCAGTTCGAGGGGGGCTGGGGCCAACGTCCTGACTTTC.

This clonotype was counted at least ten times. The chain recombines TRBV28 with TRBJ1-2; the D is unclear. This CDR3 comprises 13 residues. Per the germline V gene, CDR1 is MDHEN and CDR2 is SYDVKM. Trimming cost V 4 bases and J 4 bases, with 10 bases left between them. The CDR3 DNA reads as TGTGCCAGCAGTTCGCGGATCTTCTATGGCTACACCTTC. Its translation: CASSSRIFYGYTF.

Worth noting for this clonotype: This may be a read error: a much more frequent sequence differs by one nucleotide. This chain links TRBV7-9 with TRBJ2-3; no firm D call. Germline V gene data show CDR1 as SEHNR and CDR2 as FQNEAQ (reference sequence). There are 15 residues in the CDR3. The CDR3 DNA follows: TGTGTCAGCAGCTTATACAGCCCTAGCACAGATACGCAGTATTTT. This encodes CVSSLYSPSTDTQYF.

This clonotype was recorded at least ten times. This sequence joins TRBV18 and TRBJ2-3; 8 bases fit TRBD1. Germline CDR1 reads KGHSH; CDR2 reads LQKENI. Trimming removed 8 bases from V and 3 bases from J; junction bases left unmatched: 7. The CDR3 length is 14 residues. CDR3 residues: CASAPDRATDTQYF. For the CDR3, the DNA is TGTGCCAGCGCCCCGGACAGGGCAACAGATACGCAGTATTTT.

The rearrangement links TRBV9 to TRBJ2-3; 9 positions match TRBD1. V shed 4 bases, J shed 6 bases, and the junction held 6 bases outside the gene matches. The V gene's germline CDR1 is SGDLS and CDR2 YYNGEE. The CDR3 contains 14 residues. CDR3 sequence (DNA): TGTGCCAGCAGCCTACAGGGGGCTCTTGATACGCAGTATTTT. Protein product: CASSLQGALDTQYF.